This T cell receptor (beta chain) stems from a study of PD-L1 blockade in urothelial cancer. Study at large: Atezolizumab 1,200 mg was given intravenously every 3 weeks, starting 2014. Between 0 and 3 prior chemotherapy regimens had been given to patients. T cell content in blood samples showed a median of approximately 140,000.

V lost 4 bases, J lost 0 bases, and 7 bases stayed unmatched. The CDR3 totals 17 residues. The germline V gene has CDR1 SGHRS and CDR2 YFSETQ. The assay was immunoSEQ multiplex PCR, and TCRdb's table has in-frame clones only and misses some. The sample holds around 14,000 clones, roughly 90% seen once. Material: PBMCs, obtained around atezolizumab (anti-PD-L1) treatment. This chain joins TRBV5-1 and TRBJ2-3; 11 bases are a match to TRBD1. The TCR comes from a man aged 65 to 79 with urothelial cancer. CDR3 protein: CASSHTGTGGSTDTQYF. The CDR3 DNA reads TGCGCCAGCAGCCACACCGGGACAGGGGGTAGCACAGATACGCAGTATTTT.